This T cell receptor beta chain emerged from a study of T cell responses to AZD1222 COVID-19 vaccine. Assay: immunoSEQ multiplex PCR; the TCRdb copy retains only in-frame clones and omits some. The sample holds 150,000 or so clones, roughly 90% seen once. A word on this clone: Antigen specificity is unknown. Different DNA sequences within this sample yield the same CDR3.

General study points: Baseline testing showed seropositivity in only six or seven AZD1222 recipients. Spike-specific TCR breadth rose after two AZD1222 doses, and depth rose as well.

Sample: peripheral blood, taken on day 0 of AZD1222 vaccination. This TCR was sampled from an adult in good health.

This CDR3 reads CASSLGTEAFF. The DNA for the CDR3 is TGTGCCAGCAGTTTGGGCACTGAAGCTTTCTTT. The rearrangement joins TRBV12-3 or TRBV12-4 to TRBJ1-1; D not resolved. Trimming pared 3 bases from V and 4 bases from J, leaving 3 bases between. This CDR3 has 11 amino acids.